This T cell receptor (beta chain) was obtained from a study of high-grade serous ovarian cancer treatment subgroups. The tumor samples were collected prior to definitive surgery or chemotherapy. This table comes from immunoSEQ multiplex PCR, and its TCRdb copy is limited to in-frame clones, with some not included. In the table there are 35,000 to 45,000 clones, 75% to 85% of which are singletons. The CDR3 is made up of 14 amino acids. CDR1 and CDR2 from the germline V gene are SGHKS and YYEKEE (reference sequence). Trimming at V came to 7 bases and at J to 6 bases, leaving 6 bases not matched to a gene.

Sequenced sample: tumor tissue. The sequence derives from a human donor with high-grade serous ovarian cancer. The chain carries TRBV5-5 and TRBJ2-3; 12 bases align to TRBD2. The CDR3 protein is CASLLTSGSDTQYF. The CDR3 nucleotides are TGTGCCAGCCTCCTGACTAGCGGGAGCGATACGCAGTATTTT.